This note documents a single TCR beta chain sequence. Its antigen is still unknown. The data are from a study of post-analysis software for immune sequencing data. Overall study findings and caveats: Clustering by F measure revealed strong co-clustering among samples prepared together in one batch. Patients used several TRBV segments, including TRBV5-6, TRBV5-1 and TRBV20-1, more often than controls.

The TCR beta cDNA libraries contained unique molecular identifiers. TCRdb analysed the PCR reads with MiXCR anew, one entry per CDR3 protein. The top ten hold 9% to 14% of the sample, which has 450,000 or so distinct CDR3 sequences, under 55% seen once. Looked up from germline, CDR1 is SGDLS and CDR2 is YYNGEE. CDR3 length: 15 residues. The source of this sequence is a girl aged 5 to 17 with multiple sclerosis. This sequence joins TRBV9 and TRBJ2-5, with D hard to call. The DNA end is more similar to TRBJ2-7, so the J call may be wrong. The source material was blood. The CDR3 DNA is TGTGCCAGCAGCGTAGGTGCAGGCCGCCTGGACGAGCAGTACTTC. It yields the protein CASSVGAGRLDEQYF.